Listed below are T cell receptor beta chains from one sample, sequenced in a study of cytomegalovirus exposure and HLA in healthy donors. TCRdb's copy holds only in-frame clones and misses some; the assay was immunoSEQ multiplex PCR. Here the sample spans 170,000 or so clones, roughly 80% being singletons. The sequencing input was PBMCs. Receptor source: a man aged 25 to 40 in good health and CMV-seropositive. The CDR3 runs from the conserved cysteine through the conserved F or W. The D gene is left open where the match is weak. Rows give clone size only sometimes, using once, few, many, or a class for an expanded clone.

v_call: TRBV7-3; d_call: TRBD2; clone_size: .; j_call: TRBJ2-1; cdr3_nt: TGTGCCAGCAGCTTTCGTAATGGCGGGAGAATGGATGAGCAGTTCTTC; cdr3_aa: CASSFRNGGRMDEQFF
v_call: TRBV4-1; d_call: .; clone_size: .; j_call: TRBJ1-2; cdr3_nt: TGCGCCAGCAGCCAAGAGGGGGGAGCTACTAACTATGGCTACACCTTC; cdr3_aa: CASSQEGGATNYGYTF
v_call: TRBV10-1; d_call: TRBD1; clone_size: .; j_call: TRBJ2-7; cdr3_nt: TGCGCCAGCCGGGAGGGACAGGGGTACGAGCAGTACTTC; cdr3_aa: CASREGQGYEQYF
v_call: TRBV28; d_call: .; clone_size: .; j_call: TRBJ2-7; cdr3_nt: TGTGCCAGCAGTTTAACAGGGCCGGGTGAGCAGTACTTC; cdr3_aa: CASSLTGPGEQYF
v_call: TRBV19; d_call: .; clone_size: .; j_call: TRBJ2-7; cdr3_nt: TGTGCCAGTAGTCCCCGTTCGTGGTTCCCTACCGAGCAGTACTTC; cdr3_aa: CASSPRSWFPTEQYF
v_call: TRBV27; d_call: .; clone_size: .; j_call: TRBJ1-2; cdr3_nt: TGTGCCAGCAGCCTAGGGGTAAACTATGGCTACACCTTC; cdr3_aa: CASSLGVNYGYTF
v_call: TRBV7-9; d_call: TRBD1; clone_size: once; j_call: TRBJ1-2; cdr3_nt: TGTTCCAGCAGCTCGGGACAGGGGATACGATATGGCTACACCTTC; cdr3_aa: CSSSSGQGIRYGYTF
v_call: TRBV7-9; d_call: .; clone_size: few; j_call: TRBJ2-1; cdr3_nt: TGTGCCAGCAGCCGTTCTTCCTACAATGAGCAGTTCTTC; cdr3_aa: CASSRSSYNEQFF
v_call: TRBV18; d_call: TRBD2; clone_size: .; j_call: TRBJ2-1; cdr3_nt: TGTGCCAGCTCACCATCGGGTGGGACTAGCGGTACTAATGAGCAGTTCTTC; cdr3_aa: CASSPSGGTSGTNEQFF
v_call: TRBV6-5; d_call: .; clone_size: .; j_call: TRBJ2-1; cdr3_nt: TGTGCCAGCAGGAACGGGAGACGGTCCTACAATGAGCAGTTCTTC; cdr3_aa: CASRNGRRSYNEQFF
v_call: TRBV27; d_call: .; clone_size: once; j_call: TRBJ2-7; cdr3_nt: TGTGCCAGCAGTTCGTACGGAGCTTACGAGCAGTACTTC; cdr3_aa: CASSSYGAYEQYF
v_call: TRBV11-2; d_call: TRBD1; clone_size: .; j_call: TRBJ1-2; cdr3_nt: TGTGCCAGCAGCGACAGGGGGACTAACTATGGCTACACCTTC; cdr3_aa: CASSDRGTNYGYTF
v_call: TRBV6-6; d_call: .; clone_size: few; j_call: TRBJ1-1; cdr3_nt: TGTGCCAGCACCCCCCGGGGTGACACTGAAGCTTTCTTT; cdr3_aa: CASTPRGDTEAFF
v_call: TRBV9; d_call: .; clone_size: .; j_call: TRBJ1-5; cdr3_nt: TGTGCCAGCAGCGGGCCGGGCGGGATGGGGCACTATAGCAATCAGCCCCAGCATTTT; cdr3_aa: CASSGPGGMGHYSNQPQHF
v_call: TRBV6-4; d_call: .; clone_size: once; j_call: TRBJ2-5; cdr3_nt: TGTGCCAGCAGTGAAAACCGAGGGGAGACCCAGTACTTC; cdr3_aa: CASSENRGETQYF
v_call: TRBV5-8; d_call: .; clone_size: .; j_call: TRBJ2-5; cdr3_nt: TGTGCCAGCAGCTATATTCTCCGGACCCAGTACTTC; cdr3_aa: CASSYILRTQYF
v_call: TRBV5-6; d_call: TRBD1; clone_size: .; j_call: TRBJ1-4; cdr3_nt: TGTGCCAGCAGCAGCTGGGACAGGGACGAAAAACTGTTTTTT; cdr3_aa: CASSSWDRDEKLFF
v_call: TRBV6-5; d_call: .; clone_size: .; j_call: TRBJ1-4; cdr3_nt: TGTGCCAGCAGTTACACGCGGGGAACTAATGAAAAACTGTTTTTT; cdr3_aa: CASSYTRGTNEKLFF
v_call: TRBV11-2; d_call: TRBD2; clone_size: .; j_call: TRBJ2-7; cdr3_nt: TGTGCCAGCAGCACGATAGCGGGAGGGACCTACGAGCAGTACTTC; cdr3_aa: CASSTIAGGTYEQYF
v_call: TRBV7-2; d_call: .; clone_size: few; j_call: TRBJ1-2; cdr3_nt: TGTGCCAGCAGCTTAGGTGGGGCGGTTCAAGGCTACACCTTC; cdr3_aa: CASSLGGAVQGYTF
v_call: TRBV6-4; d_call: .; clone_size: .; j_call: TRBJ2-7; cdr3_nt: TGTGCCAGCTTACTGCGCTCCTACGAGCAGTACTTC; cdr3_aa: CASLLRSYEQYF
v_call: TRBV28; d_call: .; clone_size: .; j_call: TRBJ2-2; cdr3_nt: TGTGCCAGCAGTTTAGGGGGGAGGCGCACCGGGGAGCTGTTTTTT; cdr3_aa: CASSLGGRRTGELFF
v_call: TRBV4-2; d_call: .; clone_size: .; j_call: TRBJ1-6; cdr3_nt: TGTGCCAGCAGCCAAGGGCAGGGCGGATCACCCCTCCACTTT; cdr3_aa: CASSQGQGGSPLHF
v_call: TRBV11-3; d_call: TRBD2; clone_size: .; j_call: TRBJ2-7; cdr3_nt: TGTGCCAGCAGCTTAGGCCCCCTAGCGGGGGAGCCTCGCTACGAGCAGTACTTC; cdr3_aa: CASSLGPLAGEPRYEQYF
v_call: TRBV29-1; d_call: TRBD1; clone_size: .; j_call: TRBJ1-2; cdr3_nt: TGCAGCGTCGGACAGGGCCTGAACTATGGCTACACCTTC; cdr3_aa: CSVGQGLNYGYTF
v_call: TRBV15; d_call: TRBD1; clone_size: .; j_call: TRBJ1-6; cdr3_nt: TGTGCCACCAGCGTCCAGACAGGGGATGGTAATTCACCCCTCCACTTT; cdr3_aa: CATSVQTGDGNSPLHF
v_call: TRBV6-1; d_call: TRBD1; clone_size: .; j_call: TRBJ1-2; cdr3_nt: TGTGCCAGCAGTGATACAGGGGCTTTCTATGGCTACACCTTC; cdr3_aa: CASSDTGAFYGYTF
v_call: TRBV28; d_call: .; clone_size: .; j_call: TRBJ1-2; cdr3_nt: TGTGCCAGCAGCGCCCCGGCAGGGCAAGGGGGTAACTATGGCTACACCTTC; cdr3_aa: CASSAPAGQGGNYGYTF
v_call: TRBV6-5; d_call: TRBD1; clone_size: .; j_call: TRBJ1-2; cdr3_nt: TGTGCCAGCACCCGACCTGGGACAGGCGGCTACACCTTC; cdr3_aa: CASTRPGTGGYTF
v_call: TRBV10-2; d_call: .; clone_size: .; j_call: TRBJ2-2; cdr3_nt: TGCGCCAGCAGGGAAGGGGTACTGAACACCGGGGAGCTGTTTTTT; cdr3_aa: CASREGVLNTGELFF
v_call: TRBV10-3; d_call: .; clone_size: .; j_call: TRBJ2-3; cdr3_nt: TGTGCCATCAGTGAGGTGGGCGGAGGGATCACAGATACGCAGTATTTT; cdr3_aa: CAISEVGGGITDTQYF
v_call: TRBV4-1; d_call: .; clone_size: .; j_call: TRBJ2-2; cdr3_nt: TGCGCCAGCAGCCAAGGGCCCCACACCGGGGAGCTGTTTTTT; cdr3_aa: CASSQGPHTGELFF
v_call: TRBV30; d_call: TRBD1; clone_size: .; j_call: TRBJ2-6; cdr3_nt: TGTGCCTGGAGTGTACGAGGGACAGGAGTCTCTGGGGCCAACGTCCTGACTTTC; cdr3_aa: CAWSVRGTGVSGANVLTF
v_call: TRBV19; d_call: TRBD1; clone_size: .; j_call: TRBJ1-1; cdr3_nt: TGTGCCAGTATGGAGGGGGCAAACACTGAAGCTTTCTTT; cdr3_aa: CASMEGANTEAFF
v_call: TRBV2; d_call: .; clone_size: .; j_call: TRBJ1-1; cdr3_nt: TGTGCCATAACAGGGCCCACTGAAGCTTTCTTT; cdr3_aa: CAITGPTEAFF
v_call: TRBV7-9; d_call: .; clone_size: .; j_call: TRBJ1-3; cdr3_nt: TGTGCCAGCAGTCATTCCCGCAAGGGGATGGGAAACACCATATATTTT; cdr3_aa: CASSHSRKGMGNTIYF
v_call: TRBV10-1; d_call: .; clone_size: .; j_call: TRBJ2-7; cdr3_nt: TGCGCCAGCAGTGATAATAGTCGGTCCTACGAGCAGTACTTC; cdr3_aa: CASSDNSRSYEQYF
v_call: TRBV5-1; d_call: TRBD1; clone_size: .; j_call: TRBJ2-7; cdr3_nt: TGCGCCAGCAGCCCCGGACAGGGGGCAAGCAACGAGCAGTACTTC; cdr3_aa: CASSPGQGASNEQYF
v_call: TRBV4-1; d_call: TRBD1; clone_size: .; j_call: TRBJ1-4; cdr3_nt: TGCGCCAGACTCGGGACAGGGGGTGGGGAAAAACTGTTTTTT; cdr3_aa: CARLGTGGGEKLFF
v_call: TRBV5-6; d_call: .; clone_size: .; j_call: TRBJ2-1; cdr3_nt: TGTGCCAGCAGCCCGGGACATCTCTTCAGTGAGCAGTTCTTC; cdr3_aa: CASSPGHLFSEQFF
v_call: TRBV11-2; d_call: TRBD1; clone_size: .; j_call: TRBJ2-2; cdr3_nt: TGTGCCAGCACCCAAACCGGGACAGCCCTCAACACCGGGGAGCTGTTTTTT; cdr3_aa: CASTQTGTALNTGELFF
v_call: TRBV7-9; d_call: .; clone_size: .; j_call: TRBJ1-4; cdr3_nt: TGTTCCAGCAGCCCACGGTATAGCCCTAATGAAAAACTGTTTTTT; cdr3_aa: CSSSPRYSPNEKLFF
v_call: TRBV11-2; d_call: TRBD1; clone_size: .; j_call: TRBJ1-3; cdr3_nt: TGTGCCAGCAGCTTAAGACAGGGGGGTGGAAACACCATATATTTT; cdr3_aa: CASSLRQGGGNTIYF
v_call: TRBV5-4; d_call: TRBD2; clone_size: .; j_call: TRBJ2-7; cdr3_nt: TGTGCCAGCAGCTTTGAACGGGGGGGGGATCCCTACGAGCAGTACTTC; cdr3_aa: CASSFERGGDPYEQYF
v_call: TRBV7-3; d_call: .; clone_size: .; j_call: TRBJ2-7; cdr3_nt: TGTGCCAGCAGCCTCCTGCCGGGAGTGGGCTACGAGCAGTACTTC; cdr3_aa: CASSLLPGVGYEQYF
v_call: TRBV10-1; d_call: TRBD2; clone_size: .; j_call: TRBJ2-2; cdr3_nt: TGCGCCAGCAGTGAAGCAGGACTAGCGACCAACACCGGGGAGCTGTTTTTT; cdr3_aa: CASSEAGLATNTGELFF
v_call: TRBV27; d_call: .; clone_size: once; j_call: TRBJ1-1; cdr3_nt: TGTGCCAGCAGTTTACAAGGGGCTGAAGCTTTCTTT; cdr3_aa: CASSLQGAEAFF
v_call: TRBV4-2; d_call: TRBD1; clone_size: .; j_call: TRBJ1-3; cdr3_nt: TGTGCCAGCAGCCCAAGACAGGGCGAGACTGGAAACACCATATATTTT; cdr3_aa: CASSPRQGETGNTIYF
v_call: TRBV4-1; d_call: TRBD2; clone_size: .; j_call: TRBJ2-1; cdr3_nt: TGCGCCAGCAGCCCCATAGGGACTAGCGGAAGGGATGAGCAGTTCTTC; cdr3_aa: CASSPIGTSGRDEQFF
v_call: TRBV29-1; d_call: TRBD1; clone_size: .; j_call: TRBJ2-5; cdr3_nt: TGCAGCGTTGAAGACCAGGGGGCTTCAGAGACCCAGTACTTC; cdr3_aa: CSVEDQGASETQYF